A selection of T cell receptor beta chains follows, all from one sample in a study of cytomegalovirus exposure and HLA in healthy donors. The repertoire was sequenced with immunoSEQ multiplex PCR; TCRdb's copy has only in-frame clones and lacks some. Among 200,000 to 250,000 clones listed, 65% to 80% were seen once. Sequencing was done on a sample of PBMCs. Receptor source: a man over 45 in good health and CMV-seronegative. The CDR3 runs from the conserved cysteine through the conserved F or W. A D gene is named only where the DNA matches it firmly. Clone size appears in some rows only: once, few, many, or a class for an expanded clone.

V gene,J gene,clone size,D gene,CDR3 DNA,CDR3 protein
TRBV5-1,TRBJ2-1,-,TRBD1,TGCGCCAGCACAGGGGGCCCGTATGATGAGCAGTTCTTC,CASTGGPYDEQFF
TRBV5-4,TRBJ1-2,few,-,TGTGCCAGCAGCTCAATGGGGGGGGCGACCCTTAACTATGGCTACACCTTC,CASSSMGGATLNYGYTF
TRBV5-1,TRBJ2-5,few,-,TGCGCCAGCAGCTTTACAGGGAAAGAGACCCAGTACTTC,CASSFTGKETQYF
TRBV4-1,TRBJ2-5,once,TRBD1,TGCGCCAGCAGCCAAGAGAAGACAGGGGGAAGAGAGACCCAGTACTTC,CASSQEKTGGRETQYF
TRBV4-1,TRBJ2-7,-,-,TGCGCCAGCAGCCCGGGACTGCCCTACGAGCAGTACTTC,CASSPGLPYEQYF
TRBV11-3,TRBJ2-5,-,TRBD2,TGTGCCAGCAGCCCCGGGACTAGCGGGAGACTTCAAGAGACCCAGTACTTC,CASSPGTSGRLQETQYF
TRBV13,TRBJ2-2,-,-,TGTGCCAGCGCCACAACCCGGGGGATCACCGGGGAGCTGTTTTTT,CASATTRGITGELFF
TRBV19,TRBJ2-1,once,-,TGTGCCAGTAGTATAGTTAGCCAGGGGTTGGGGGAGCAGTTCTTC,CASSIVSQGLGEQFF
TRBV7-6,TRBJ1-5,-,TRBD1,TGTGCCAGCAGCTTGGACAGGGATCAGCCCCAGCATTTT,CASSLDRDQPQHF
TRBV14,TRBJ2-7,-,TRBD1,TGTGCCAGCAGCCCGGGACAGCCCCTTTTGGAGCAGTACTTC,CASSPGQPLLEQYF
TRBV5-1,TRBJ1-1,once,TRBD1,TGCGCCAGCGCGATAAGGGGGCAGGGCACTGAAGCTTTCTTT,CASAIRGQGTEAFF
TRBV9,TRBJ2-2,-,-,TGTGCCAGCAGCGTAATTGAAGCGGGACACGGGGAGCTGTTTTTT,CASSVIEAGHGELFF
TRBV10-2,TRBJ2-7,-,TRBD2,TGCGCCAGCAGTGATCTAGCGGGAGCGAGCGAGCAGTACTTC,CASSDLAGASEQYF
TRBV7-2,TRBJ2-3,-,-,TGTGCCAGCAGCTTATTTGAGACAGATACGCAGTATTTT,CASSLFETDTQYF
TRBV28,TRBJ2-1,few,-,TGTGCCAGCAGTTTATCAGGGTTTGAGCAGTTCTTC,CASSLSGFEQFF
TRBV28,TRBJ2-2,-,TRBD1,TGTGCCAGCAGTTTACTACAGGGGGCTAGTGGCACCGGGGAGCTGTTTTTT,CASSLLQGASGTGELFF
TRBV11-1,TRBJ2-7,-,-,TGTGCCAGCAGCTCCGAGGGTCTGTTTAACGAGCAGTACTTC,CASSSEGLFNEQYF
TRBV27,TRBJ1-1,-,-,TGTGCCAGCAGTCCATCAAAGCCGGGGGGCACTGAAGCTTTCTTT,CASSPSKPGGTEAFF
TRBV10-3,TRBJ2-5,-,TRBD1,TGTGCCATCAGGCGGGACAGGGCAGAGGAGACCCAGTACTTC,CAIRRDRAEETQYF
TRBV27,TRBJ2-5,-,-,TGTGCCAGCAGTGATGACTGGCGGGAGACCCAGTACTTC,CASSDDWRETQYF
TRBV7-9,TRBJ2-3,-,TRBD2,TGTGCCAGCAGCTTACCGGGACTAGCGGGAGTCCGCACAGATACGCAGTATTTT,CASSLPGLAGVRTDTQYF
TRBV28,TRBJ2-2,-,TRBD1,TGTGCCAGCAGTGACAGGGGTAGCACCGGGGAGCTGTTTTTT,CASSDRGSTGELFF
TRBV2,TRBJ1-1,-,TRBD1,TGTGCCAGCATACATGAGACAGGGACGAACACTGAAGCTTTCTTT,CASIHETGTNTEAFF
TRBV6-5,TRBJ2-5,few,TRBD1,TGTGCCAGCAGTAATGACAGGGGAGGTGGGGAGACCCAGTACTTC,CASSNDRGGGETQYF
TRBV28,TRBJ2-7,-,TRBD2,TGTGCCAGCGGAGCGGGAGGCCGAGACTACGAGCAGTACTTC,CASGAGGRDYEQYF
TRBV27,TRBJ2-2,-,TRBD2,TGTGCCAGCAGTTTGGGAGTGGGACTAGCGGGACCGAACACCGGGGAGCTGTTTTTT,CASSLGVGLAGPNTGELFF
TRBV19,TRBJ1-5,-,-,TGTGCCAGTAGTACTGCAGGTAGGGGACAGCCCCAGCATTTT,CASSTAGRGQPQHF
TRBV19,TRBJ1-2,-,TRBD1,TGTGCCAGTAGTATGGGGAAACAGGGGACATCTGGCTACACCTTC,CASSMGKQGTSGYTF
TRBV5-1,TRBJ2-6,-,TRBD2,TGCGCCAGCGGACTAGCGGGAGGGCCTAGTGGGGCCAACGTCCTGACTTTC,CASGLAGGPSGANVLTF
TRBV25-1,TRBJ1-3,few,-,TGTGCCAGCAGTGACCACTCTGGAAACACCATATATTTT,CASSDHSGNTIYF
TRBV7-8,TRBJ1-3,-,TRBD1,TGTGCCAGCAGGAAACAGGGGGTTGCTGGAAACACCATATATTTT,CASRKQGVAGNTIYF
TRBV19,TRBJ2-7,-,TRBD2,TGTGCCAGTAGTTCGAGCGGGAGGGGGTACGAGCAGTACTTC,CASSSSGRGYEQYF
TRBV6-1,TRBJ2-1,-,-,TGTGCCAGCCGAGGATTGTTTAATGAGCAGTTCTTC,CASRGLFNEQFF
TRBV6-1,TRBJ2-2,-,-,TGTGCCAGCAGTCCTGGACAGACCGGGGAGCTGTTTTTT,CASSPGQTGELFF
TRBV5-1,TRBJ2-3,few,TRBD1,TGCGCCAGCAGCTTGGGACAGGGGAAGTCAGATACGCAGTATTTT,CASSLGQGKSDTQYF
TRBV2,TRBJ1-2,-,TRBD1,TGTGCCAGCCCTAATCCACCCGGGACAGCTAACTATGGCTACACCTTC,CASPNPPGTANYGYTF
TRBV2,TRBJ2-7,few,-,TGTGCCAGCAGTGCCTACATATGGGAAGGGGCCTACGAGCAGTACTTC,CASSAYIWEGAYEQYF
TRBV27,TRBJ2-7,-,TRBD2,TGTGCCAGCACCTCTTGGGACAGACTGACTAGCGGGAGCTACGAGCAGTACTTC,CASTSWDRLTSGSYEQYF
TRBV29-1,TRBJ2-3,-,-,TGCAGCATTCGACTAGCCCTGAGGGGGAATACGCAGTATTTT,CSIRLALRGNTQYF
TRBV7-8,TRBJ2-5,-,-,TGTGCCAGCAGCTTAGAAGAGGCCCTACAAGAGACCCAGTACTTC,CASSLEEALQETQYF
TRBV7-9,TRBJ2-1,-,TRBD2,TGTGCCAGCAGCGCTAGCGGGACCTCCTACAATGAGCAGTTCTTC,CASSASGTSYNEQFF
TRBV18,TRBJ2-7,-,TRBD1,TGTGCCAGCTCACTCAGGGGGAACTCCTACGAGCAGTACTTC,CASSLRGNSYEQYF